Sequencing of this T cell receptor (beta chain) was carried out in a study of beta chain features in type 1 diabetes. What was sequenced were expressed TCRB transcripts, since all of the isolated RNA had been reverse transcribed. Mean read depth for naive, central memory and regulatory T cell samples was several million reads. Here immunoSEQ multiplex PCR was the method, and the copy in TCRdb shows in-frame clones only, minus some. The table lists roughly 140,000 clones, over 8.5% of them singletons. This clone turned up a few times. Its antigen is not known. Germline V gene data show CDR1 as SGHNT and CDR2 as YYREEE (reference sequence). The CDR3 loop spans 16 amino acids. V lost 4 bases, J lost 4 bases, and 19 bases lay in between. One heparinised draw of blood, averaging around 120 mL, came from each donor. Study-wide results and caveats: There were fewer insertions and more deletions at the VDJ junctions of type 1 diabetes patients.

The source of this sequence is a man in his late teens or twenties in good health. Sequences were obtained from central memory CD4+ T cells from blood. The chain employs TRBV5-4 and TRBJ2-3, with D perhaps TRBD2 (7 bases). CDR3 DNA sequence: TGTGCCAGCAGCCGAGCGGCGGGGGCTAGCGCAGATACGCAGTATTTT. Amino acids: CASSRAAGASADTQYF. The full variable domain, its missing parts supplied by reference TRBV5-4 and TRBJ2-3, is ETGVTQSPTHLIKTRGQQVTLRCSSQSGHNTVSWYQQALGQGPQFIFQYYREEENGRGNFPPRFSGLQFPNYSSELNVNALELDDSALYLCASSRAAGASADTQYFGPGTRLTVL.